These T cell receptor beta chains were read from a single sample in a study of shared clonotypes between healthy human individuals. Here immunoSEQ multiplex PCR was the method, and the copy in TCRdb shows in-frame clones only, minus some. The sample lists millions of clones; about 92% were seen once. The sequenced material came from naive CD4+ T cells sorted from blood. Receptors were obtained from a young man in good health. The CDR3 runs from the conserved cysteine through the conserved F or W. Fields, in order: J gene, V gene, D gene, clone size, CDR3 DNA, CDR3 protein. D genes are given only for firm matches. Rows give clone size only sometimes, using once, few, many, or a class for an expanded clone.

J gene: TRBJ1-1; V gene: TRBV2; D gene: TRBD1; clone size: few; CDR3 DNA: TGTGCCAGCAGCACAGGGGCGAACACTGAAGCTTTCTTT; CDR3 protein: CASSTGANTEAFF
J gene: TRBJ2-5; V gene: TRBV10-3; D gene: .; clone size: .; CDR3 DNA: TGTGCCATCAGTGAGTCTGGGGCGGCGGAGACCCAGTACTTC; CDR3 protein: CAISESGAAETQYF
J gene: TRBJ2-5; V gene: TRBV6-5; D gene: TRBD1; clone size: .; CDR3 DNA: TGTGCCAGCAGCCCCGGGACAGTAAGGACCCAGTACTTC; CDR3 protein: CASSPGTVRTQYF
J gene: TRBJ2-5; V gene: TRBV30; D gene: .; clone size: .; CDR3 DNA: TGTGCCTGGAGTCGGGCGGGGAGAGGGGAGACCCAGTACTTC; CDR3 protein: CAWSRAGRGETQYF
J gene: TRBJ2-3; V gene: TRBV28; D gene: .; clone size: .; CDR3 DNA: TGTGCCAGCAGGCGACAGGCTACGCAGTATTTT; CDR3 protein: CASRRQATQYF
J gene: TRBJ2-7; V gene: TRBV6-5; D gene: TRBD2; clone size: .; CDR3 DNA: TGTGCCAGCAGTATACAGACTAGCAGGGTCGAGCAGTACTTC; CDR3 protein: CASSIQTSRVEQYF
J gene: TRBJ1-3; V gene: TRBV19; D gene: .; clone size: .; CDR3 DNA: TGTGCCAGTAGTATACCAAGAATGGGTGGTCCTGGAAACACCATATATTTT; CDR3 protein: CASSIPRMGGPGNTIYF
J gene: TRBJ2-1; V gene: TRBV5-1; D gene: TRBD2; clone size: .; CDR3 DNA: TGCGCCAGCCGGGGCGGGACTAGCGGGGAGAGCTACAATGAGCAGTTCTTC; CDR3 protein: CASRGGTSGESYNEQFF
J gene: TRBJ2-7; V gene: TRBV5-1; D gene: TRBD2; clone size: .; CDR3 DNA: TGCGCCAGCAACGTAGCGGGAGGGACCCCGGACGAGCAGTACTTC; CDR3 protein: CASNVAGGTPDEQYF
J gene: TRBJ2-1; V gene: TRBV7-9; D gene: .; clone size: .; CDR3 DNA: TGTGCCAGCAGCTTAGCAACGGGGGGCAAGACCTACCCCCACAATGAGCAGTTCTTC; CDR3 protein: CASSLATGGKTYPHNEQFF
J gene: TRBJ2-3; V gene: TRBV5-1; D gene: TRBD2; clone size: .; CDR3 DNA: TGCGCCAGCAGCGCGGGACTAGCTGCTAGCACAGATACGCAGTATTTT; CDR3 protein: CASSAGLAASTDTQYF
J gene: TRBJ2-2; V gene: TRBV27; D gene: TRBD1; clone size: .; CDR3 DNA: TGTGCCAGCAGGGGGACAGACTTAGGGACCGGGGAGCTGTTTTTT; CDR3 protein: CASRGTDLGTGELFF
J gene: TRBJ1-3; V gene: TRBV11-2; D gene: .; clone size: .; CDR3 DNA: TGTGCCAGCAGCTTAGACGGTAGATCTGGAAACACCATATATTTT; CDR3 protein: CASSLDGRSGNTIYF
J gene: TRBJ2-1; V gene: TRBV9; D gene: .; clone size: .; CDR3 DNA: TGTGCCAGCAGCGTGGAGGGGGGAATCAACAATGAGCAGTTCTTC; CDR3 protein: CASSVEGGINNEQFF
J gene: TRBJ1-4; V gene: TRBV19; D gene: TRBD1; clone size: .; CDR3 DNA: TGTGCCAGTAGTACAGGGGGCGTTGGTGAAAAACTGTTTTTT; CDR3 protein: CASSTGGVGEKLFF
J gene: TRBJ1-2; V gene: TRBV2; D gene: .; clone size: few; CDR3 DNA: TGTGCCAGCAGTGAACTCGATTGCACCTTC; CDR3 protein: CASSELDCTF
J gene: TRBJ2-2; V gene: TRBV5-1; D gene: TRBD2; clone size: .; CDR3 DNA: TGCGCCAGCAGCTTGGATCCTAGCGGGAACACCGGGGAGCTGTTTTTT; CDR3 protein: CASSLDPSGNTGELFF
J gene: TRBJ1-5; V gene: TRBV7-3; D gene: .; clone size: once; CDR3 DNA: TGTGCCAGCAGCTTAGAGAGAGATCAGCCCCAGCATTTT; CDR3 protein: CASSLERDQPQHF
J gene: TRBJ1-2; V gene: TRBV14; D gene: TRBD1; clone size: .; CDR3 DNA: TGTGCCAGCAGCCAATCGGGGACAGGGCTCAACTATGGCTACACCTTC; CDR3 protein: CASSQSGTGLNYGYTF
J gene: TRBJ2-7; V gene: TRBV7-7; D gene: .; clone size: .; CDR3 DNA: TGTGCTAGCAGCTTATCCGGGGATGCCTACGAGCAGTACTTC; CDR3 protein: CASSLSGDAYEQYF
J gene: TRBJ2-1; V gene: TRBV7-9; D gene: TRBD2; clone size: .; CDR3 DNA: TGTGCCAGCAGATTAGGCACTAGCGGGAGTGGGAGTGAGCAGTTCTTC; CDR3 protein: CASRLGTSGSGSEQFF
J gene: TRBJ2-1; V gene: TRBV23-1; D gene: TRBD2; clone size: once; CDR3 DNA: TGCGCCAGCAGTTACGACGCGGGGAGGGGCCGGGGCTACAATGAGCAGTTCTTC; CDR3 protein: CASSYDAGRGRGYNEQFF
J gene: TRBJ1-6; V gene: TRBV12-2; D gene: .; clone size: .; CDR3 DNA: TGTGCAAGTCGCTTAGCGGGGGTCAGGGGAAATTCACCCCTCCACTTT; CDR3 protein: CASRLAGVRGNSPLHF
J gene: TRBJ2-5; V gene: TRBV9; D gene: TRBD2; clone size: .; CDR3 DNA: TGTGCCAGCAGCAAGGGGACTAGCGTAGAGACCCAGTACTTC; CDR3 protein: CASSKGTSVETQYF
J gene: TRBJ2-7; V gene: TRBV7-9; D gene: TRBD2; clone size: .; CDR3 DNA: TGTGCCAGCAGCTTTGCGGGAGCGTACGAGCAGTACTTC; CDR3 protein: CASSFAGAYEQYF
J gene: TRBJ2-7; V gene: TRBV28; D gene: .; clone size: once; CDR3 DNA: TGTGCCAGCCAACTAGCCTATCGAAGCGAGCAGTACTTC; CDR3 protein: CASQLAYRSEQYF
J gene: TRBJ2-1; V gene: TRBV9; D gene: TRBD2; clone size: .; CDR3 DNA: TGTGCCAGCAGCGCATCCTCCCGACTAGCGGGAGTAAATGAGCAGTTCTTC; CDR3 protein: CASSASSRLAGVNEQFF
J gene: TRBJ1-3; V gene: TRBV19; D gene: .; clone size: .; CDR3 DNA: TGTGCCGCCAGTAGTATAGGCTGGGGCCCTGGAAACACCATATATTTT; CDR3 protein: CAASSIGWGPGNTIYF
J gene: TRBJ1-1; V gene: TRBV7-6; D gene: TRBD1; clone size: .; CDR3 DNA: TGTGCCAGCAGCTTAGGGACGACAGGGGGCCAAGCTTTCTTT; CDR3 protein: CASSLGTTGGQAFF
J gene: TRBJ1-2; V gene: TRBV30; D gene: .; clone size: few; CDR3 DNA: TGTGCCTGGAGGGTCAACTATGGCTACACCTTC; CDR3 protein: CAWRVNYGYTF
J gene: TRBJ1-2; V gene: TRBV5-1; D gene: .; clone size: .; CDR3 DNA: TGCGCCAGCAGCTTGAGCGACGGGTACTATGGCTACACCTTC; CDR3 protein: CASSLSDGYYGYTF
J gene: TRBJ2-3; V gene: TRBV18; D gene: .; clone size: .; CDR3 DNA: TGTGCCAGCTCACCACTACCCGGGAGCACAGATACGCAGTATTTT; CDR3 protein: CASSPLPGSTDTQYF
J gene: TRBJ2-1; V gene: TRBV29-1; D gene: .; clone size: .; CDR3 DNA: TGCAGCGTTCATATAGCGGCCGCGGTCTACAATGAGCAGTTCTTC; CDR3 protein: CSVHIAAAVYNEQFF
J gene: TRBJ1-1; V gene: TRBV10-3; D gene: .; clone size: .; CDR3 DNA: TGTGCCATCAGCAGACAGTCCCCTTACGGTGAAGCTTTCTTT; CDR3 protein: CAISRQSPYGEAFF